The source of this T cell receptor (beta chain) is a study of metastatic and nonmetastatic thyroid tumors. Study context: The study looked at repertoires side by side in blood and in tumor or nodule tissue from malignant and benign thyroid patients.

The entire patient cohort was treatment-naive prior to thyroid surgery. Authors' methods: The distant-metastasis classifier for papillary thyroid cancer was built from CDR3 differences across clinicopathological groups. TCRdb re-analyzed the PCR reads using MiXCR. TCRdb assigned the V and J calls; the authors' analysis was not used. The sample has roughly 36,000 clones; 20% to 30% are singletons. This CDR3 spans 17 amino acids. Germline CDR1 is SGHVS and CDR2 is FQNEAQ. Trimming cost V 2 bases and J 5 bases, with 21 bases left between them. This rearrangement joins TRBV7-8 to TRBJ2-5, with D unresolved. The receptor was isolated from a female donor with papillary thyroid cancer or a benign thyroid nodule (not recorded which). Some clones in this sample may be carry-over from other donors' samples. The specimen sequenced was blood. The chain's CDR3 is CASSLPAIPARVETQYF. CDR3 DNA: TGTGCCAGCAGCTTACCCGCTATCCCGGCCCGTGTGGAGACCCAGTACTTC. The variable domain in full, completed from reference TRBV7-8 and TRBJ2-5, reads GAGVSQSPRYKVAKRGQDVALRCDPISGHVSLFWYQQALGQGPEFLTYFQNEAQLDKSGLPSDRFFAERPEGSVSTLKIQRTQQEDSAVYLCASSLPAIPARVETQYFGPGTRLLVL.